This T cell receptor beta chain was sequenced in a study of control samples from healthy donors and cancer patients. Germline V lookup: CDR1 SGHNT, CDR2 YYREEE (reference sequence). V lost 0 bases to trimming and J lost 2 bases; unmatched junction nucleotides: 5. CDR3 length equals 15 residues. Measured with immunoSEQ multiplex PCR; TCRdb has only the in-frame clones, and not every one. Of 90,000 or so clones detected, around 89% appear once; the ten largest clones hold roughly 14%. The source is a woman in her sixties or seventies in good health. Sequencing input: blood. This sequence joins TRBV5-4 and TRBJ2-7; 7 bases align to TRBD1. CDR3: CASSLDRDRAYEQYF. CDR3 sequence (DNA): TGTGCCAGCAGCTTGGACCGGGACAGAGCCTACGAGCAGTACTTC.